A selection of T cell receptor beta chains follows, all from one sample in a study of blood T cell repertoires in COVID-19. Data came from immunoSEQ multiplex PCR; TCRdb stores just in-frame clones and leaves some out. The sample holds 150,000 to 200,000 clones, approximately 85% seen once. Sample: peripheral blood. These receptors originate from an elderly woman with acute or convalescent COVID-19. Each CDR3 is given with its conserved first and last residue. A D gene is named only where the DNA matches it firmly. Clone size is shown for a subset of rows, as once, few, many or a class of expanded clone.

NA	TRBV10-3	NA	TRBJ2-3	TGTGCCACCGGACAGCCTAGCACAGATACGCAGTATTTT	CATGQPSTDTQYF
TRBD2	TRBV27	NA	TRBJ2-1	TGTGCCAGCAGTCCGCTCCCTGGAGCGGGAGTAATCAATGAGCAGTTCTTC	CASSPLPGAGVINEQFF
NA	TRBV9	NA	TRBJ2-1	TGTGCCAGCAGCGTAGAAGCCACGGGGGGCCTTAATGAGCAGTTCTTC	CASSVEATGGLNEQFF
NA	TRBV3-1/TRBV3-2	once	TRBJ1-5	TGTGCCAGCAGCCAAGGGGGGGAGGGTAGCAATCAGCCCCAGCATTTT	CASSQGGEGSNQPQHF
NA	TRBV27	once	TRBJ2-7	TGTGCCAGCAGTTTAAGTGGCAACTCCTACGAGCAGTACTTC	CASSLSGNSYEQYF
NA	TRBV6-5	once	TRBJ1-1	TGTGCCAGCAGGGGAGGGGTAGGGACTGAAGCTTTCTTT	CASRGGVGTEAFF
NA	TRBV12-3/TRBV12-4	NA	TRBJ1-5	TGTGCCAGCAGTTTTGGGGGGAGGGAGCCCCAGCATTTT	CASSFGGREPQHF
TRBD2	TRBV5-1	NA	TRBJ2-5	TGCGCCAGCCGACTCGAAGCTAGCGGGCAAGAGACCCAGTACTTC	CASRLEASGQETQYF
NA	TRBV6-5	NA	TRBJ1-2	TGTGCCAGCAGTCTGGGAGGCGGTAACTATGGCTACACCTTC	CASSLGGGNYGYTF
NA	TRBV7-8	NA	TRBJ2-3	TGTGCCAGCAGCTTATCGGGGGGCACAGATACGCAGTATTTT	CASSLSGGTDTQYF